Listed below are T cell receptor beta chains from one sample, sequenced in a study of T cells after yellow fever vaccination. TCRdb reprocessed the 5' RACE reads via MiXCR and lists one record per CDR3 protein. The repertoire holds 400,000 or so distinct CDR3 sequences, with about 6% as singletons. This material consisted of PBMCs, taken 5 days after the yellow fever booster vaccination. The receptors stem from a young man who received the YFV17D yellow fever vaccine. Each CDR3 is given with its conserved first and last residue. The D gene is left open where the match is weak. For some rows the clone size is stated as once, few or many, or as a class when expanded; others skip it.

D	size	V	J	CDR3	DNA
.	.	TRBV6-6	TRBJ2-3	CASSRADTQYF	TGTGCCAGCAGCAGAGCAGATACGCAGTATTTT
.	many	TRBV5-1	TRBJ1-1	CASSQHGGTEAFF	TGCGCCAGCAGCCAGCACGGGGGCACTGAAGCTTTCTTT
TRBD1	many	TRBV7-2	TRBJ2-7	CASSSATGAYEQYF	TGTGCCAGCAGCTCGGCGACAGGGGCCTACGAGCAGTACTTC
.	.	TRBV20-1	TRBJ1-5	CSANYVVDQPQHF	TGCAGTGCGAATTATGTAGTCGATCAGCCCCAGCATTTT
.	few	TRBV2	TRBJ2-3	CASTRYREGDTQYF	TGTGCCAGCACCCGTTACAGGGAGGGGGATACGCAGTATTTT
TRBD2	few	TRBV18	TRBJ2-1	CASSPGAGGSYNEQFF	TGTGCCAGCTCACCAGGGGCGGGAGGTTCCTACAATGAGCAGTTCTTC
TRBD2	many	TRBV29-1	TRBJ2-1	CSVEGRELAGGPAYNEQFF	TGCAGCGTTGAAGGGCGGGAACTAGCGGGAGGGCCGGCCTACAATGAGCAGTTCTTC
.	many	TRBV21-1	TRBJ2-4	CASTTGGGLLLAKNIQYF	TGTGCCAGCACCACAGGAGGGGGCCTGCTTCTAGCCAAAAACATTCAGTACTTC
.	.	TRBV6-1	TRBJ2-1	CASSPIQGYNEQFF	TGTGCCAGCAGCCCGATTCAGGGCTACAATGAGCAGTTCTTC
TRBD1	.	TRBV28	TRBJ2-5	CASAGDSLQETQYF	TGTGCCAGCGCCGGGGACAGCCTCCAAGAGACCCAGTACTTC
.	.	TRBV6-2/TRBV6-3	TRBJ2-7	CASSPRRGNYEQYF	TGTGCCAGCAGCCCGAGGAGGGGAAACTACGAGCAGTACTTC
TRBD2	few	TRBV28	TRBJ2-1	CASSPTSGRGGNEQFF	TGTGCCAGCAGTCCAACTAGCGGGAGGGGTGGCAATGAGCAGTTCTTC
TRBD2	.	TRBV20-1	TRBJ2-7	CSARTVAGGNVYEQYF	TGCAGTGCTAGAACCGTAGCGGGAGGGAATGTCTACGAGCAGTACTTC
.	few	TRBV12-3/TRBV12-4	TRBJ2-1	CASSLLEGEQFF	TGTGCCAGCAGTTTATTGGAAGGTGAGCAGTTCTTC
TRBD1	many	TRBV7-3	TRBJ2-6	CASSRGRQGVSSGANVLTF	TGTGCCAGCAGCCGCGGTCGACAGGGTGTCAGTTCTGGGGCCAACGTCCTGACTTTC
.	many	TRBV5-5	TRBJ2-5	CASSFPSRAETQYF	TGTGCCAGCAGCTTTCCCTCGAGGGCAGAGACCCAGTACTTC
.	few	TRBV18	TRBJ2-3	CASSPPQSTDTQYF	TGTGCCAGCTCACCACCACAGAGCACAGATACGCAGTATTTT
.	many	TRBV6-1	TRBJ1-4	CASSDVSATNEKLFF	TGTGCCAGCAGTGACGTGTCTGCAACTAATGAAAAACTGTTTTTT
TRBD2	few	TRBV5-1	TRBJ2-1	CASQLAKELNEQFF	TGCGCCAGCCAACTAGCGAAAGAACTCAATGAGCAGTTCTTC
.	.	TRBV25-1	TRBJ2-7	CASSDKRDLYEQYF	TGTGCCAGCAGTGATAAAAGGGACCTATACGAGCAGTACTTC
.	many	TRBV5-1	TRBJ2-5	CASSLTSQVPETQYF	TGCGCCAGCAGCTTAACGTCCCAGGTCCCGGAGACCCAGTACTTC
.	.	TRBV6-5	TRBJ1-1	CASRKEGGEAFF	TGTGCCAGCAGAAAAGAGGGAGGAGAAGCTTTCTTT
.	many	TRBV5-1	TRBJ2-3	CASSLSGITDTQYF	TGCGCCAGCAGCTTGAGTGGGATTACAGATACGCAGTATTTT
.	few	TRBV12-3/TRBV12-4	TRBJ2-3	CASSPLWGSDTQYF	TGTGCCAGCAGCCCCCTCTGGGGTTCAGATACGCAGTATTTT
TRBD2	few	TRBV19	TRBJ2-4	CASSGLAVTAKNIQYF	TGTGCCAGTAGCGGACTAGCGGTGACAGCCAAAAACATTCAGTACTTC
.	few	TRBV12-3/TRBV12-4	TRBJ2-3	CASSSEGGSTDTQYF	TGTGCCAGCAGCTCAGAGGGCGGGAGCACAGATACGCAGTATTTT